The sequence of this TCR beta chain was determined in a study of graft-versus-host responses after intestinal transplantation. The table came from immunoSEQ multiplex PCR; TCRdb's copy has only in-frame clones and leaves some out. The profile covers 8,000 to 9,500 clones, with approximately 30% appearing a single time and approximately 5.1% taken by the ten largest. The CDR3 has 12 residues. Trimming stripped 5 bases from V and 4 bases from J, with 9 bases between. CDR1 SGHDT and CDR2 YYEEEE come from the germline V gene. General study findings and limits: There was an association between peak levels of circulating GvH clones and early post-transplant HvG declines. Recipient marrow contained GvH clones, some of which appeared first in ileum or blood.

V gene TRBV5-6 combines with J gene TRBJ1-2, with D perhaps matching TRBD1 (5 bases). The specimen comprised alloreactive CD4+ T cells from a mixed lymphocyte reaction culture, sampled before intestinal transplant. Documented subset: CFSE-low proliferating T cells sorted from approximately 6-day pre-transplant mixed lymphocyte reaction (GvH or HvG direction). The receptor was derived from a human patient who received an intestinal transplant. CDR3 residues: CASRIDSYGYTF. DNA for the CDR3: TGTGCCAGCAGAATTGACAGCTATGGCTACACCTTC.